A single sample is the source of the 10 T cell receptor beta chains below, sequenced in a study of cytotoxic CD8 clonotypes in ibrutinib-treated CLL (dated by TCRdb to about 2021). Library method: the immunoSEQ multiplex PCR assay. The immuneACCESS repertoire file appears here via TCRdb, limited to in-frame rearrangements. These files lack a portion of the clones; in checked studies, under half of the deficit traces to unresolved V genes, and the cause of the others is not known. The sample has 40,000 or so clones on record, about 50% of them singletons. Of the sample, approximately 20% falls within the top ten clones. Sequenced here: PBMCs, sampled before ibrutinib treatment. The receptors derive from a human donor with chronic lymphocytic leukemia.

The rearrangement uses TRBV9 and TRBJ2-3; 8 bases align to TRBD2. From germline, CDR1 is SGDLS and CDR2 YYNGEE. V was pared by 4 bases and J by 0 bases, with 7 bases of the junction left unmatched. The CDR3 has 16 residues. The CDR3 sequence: CASSTISGVSTDTQYF. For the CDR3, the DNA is TGTGCCAGCAGCACGATTAGCGGGGTGAGCACAGATACGCAGTATTTT.

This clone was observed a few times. This CDR3 reads CASSPQGQGPRPQHF. CDR3 bases: TGTGCCAGCAGTCCCCAGGGACAGGGTCCTCGGCCCCAGCATTTT. This chain joins TRBV6-5 and TRBJ1-5; 9 bases are a match to TRBD1. This CDR3 comprises 15 residues. Germline V gene sequence: CDR1 MNHEY, CDR2 SVGAGI. V shed 5 bases, J shed 9 bases, and the junction held 11 bases outside the gene matches.

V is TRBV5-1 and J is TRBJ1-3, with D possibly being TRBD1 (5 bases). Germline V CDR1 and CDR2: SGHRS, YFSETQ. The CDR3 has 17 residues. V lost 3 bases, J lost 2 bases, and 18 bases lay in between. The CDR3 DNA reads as TGCGCCAGCAGCTGGACACCTGGGAGCAAGGCTGGAAACACCATATATTTT. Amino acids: CASSWTPGSKAGNTIYF.

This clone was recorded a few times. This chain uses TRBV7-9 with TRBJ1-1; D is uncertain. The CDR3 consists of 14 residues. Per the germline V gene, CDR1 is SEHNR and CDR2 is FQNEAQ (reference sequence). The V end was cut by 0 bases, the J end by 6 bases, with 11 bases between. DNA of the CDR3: TGTGCCAGCAGCTTAGCCGGACGTTCCGCTGAAGCTTTCTTT. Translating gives CASSLAGRSAEAFF.

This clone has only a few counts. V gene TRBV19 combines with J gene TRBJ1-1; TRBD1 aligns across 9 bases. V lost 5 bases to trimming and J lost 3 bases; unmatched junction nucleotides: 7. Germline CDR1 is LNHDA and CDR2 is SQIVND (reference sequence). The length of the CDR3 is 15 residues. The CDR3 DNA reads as TGTGCCAGTAGTCCCGGGACAGGGCTGGACACTGAAGCTTTCTTT. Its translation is CASSPGTGLDTEAFF.

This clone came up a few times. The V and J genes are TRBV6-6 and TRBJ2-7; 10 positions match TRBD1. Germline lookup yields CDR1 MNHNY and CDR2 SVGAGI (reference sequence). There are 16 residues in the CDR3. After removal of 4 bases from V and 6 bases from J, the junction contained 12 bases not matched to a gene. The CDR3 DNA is TGTGCCAGCAGTTCCGATTTAAGGACAGGGGGTAGCGAGCAGTACTTC. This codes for CASSSDLRTGGSEQYF.

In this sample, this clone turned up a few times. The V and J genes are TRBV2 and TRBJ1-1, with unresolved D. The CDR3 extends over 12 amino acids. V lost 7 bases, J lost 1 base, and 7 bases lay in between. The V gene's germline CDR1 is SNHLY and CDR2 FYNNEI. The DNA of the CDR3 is TGTGCCAGCAAGGACGGGAACACTGAAGCTTTCTTT. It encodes CASKDGNTEAFF.

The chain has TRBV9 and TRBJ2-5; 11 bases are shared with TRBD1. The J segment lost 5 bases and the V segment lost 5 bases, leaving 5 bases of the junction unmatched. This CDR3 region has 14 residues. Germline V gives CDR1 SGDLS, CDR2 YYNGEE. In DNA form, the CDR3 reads TGTGCCAGCAGAGGACAGGGGGCTGGGGAGACCCAGTACTTC. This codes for CASRGQGAGETQYF.

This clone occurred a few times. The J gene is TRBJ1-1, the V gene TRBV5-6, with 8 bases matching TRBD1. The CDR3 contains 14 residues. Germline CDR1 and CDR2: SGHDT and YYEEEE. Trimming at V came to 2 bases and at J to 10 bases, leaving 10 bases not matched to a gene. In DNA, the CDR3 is TGTGCCAGCAGCTTCACCAGGGGGCAGCTCCCAGCTTTCTTT. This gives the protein CASSFTRGQLPAFF.

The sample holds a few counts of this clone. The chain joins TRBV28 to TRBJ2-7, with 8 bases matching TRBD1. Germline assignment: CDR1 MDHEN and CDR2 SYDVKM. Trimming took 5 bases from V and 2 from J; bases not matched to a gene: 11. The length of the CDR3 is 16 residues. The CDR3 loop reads CASSPWDRFSTYEQYF. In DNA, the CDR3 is TGTGCCAGCAGTCCCTGGGACAGGTTTTCCACCTACGAGCAGTACTTC.